The present T cell receptor (beta chain) was sequenced within a study of cytomegalovirus exposure and HLA in healthy donors. Measured with immunoSEQ multiplex PCR; TCRdb has only the in-frame clones, and not every one. Seen here are hundreds of thousands of clones, about nine tenths observed once, and the top ten hold roughly 0.8%. V was cut by 0 bases and J by 5 bases, with 14 bases left in between. Per germline, CDR1 SGHDT and CDR2 YYEEEE. The CDR3 length is 15 residues. Separate from the roughly 700-subject first cohort was the roughly 130-subject validation cohort, to which the donors belonged. Sequences were obtained from PBMCs. The J gene is TRBJ1-2, the V gene TRBV5-6; unclear D gene. The clonotype originates from a woman aged 18-29 years in good health and CMV-seronegative. The CDR3 loop is CASSLGREFKYGYTF. The CDR3 DNA reads as TGTGCCAGCAGCTTGGGACGGGAATTCAAGTATGGCTACACCTTC. Together with reference TRBV5-6 and TRBJ1-2, the CDR3 gives the full variable domain: DAGVTQSPTHLIKTRGQQVTLRCSPKSGHDTVSWYQQALGQGPQFIFQYYEEEERQRGNFPDRFSGHQFPNYSSELNVNALLLGDSALYLCASSLGREFKYGYTFGSGTRLTVV.